The 21 T cell receptor beta chains given below trace back to one sample, sequenced in a study of beta chain features in type 1 diabetes. Every bit of the isolated RNA underwent reverse transcription, so sequencing read expressed TCRB transcripts. Clones were sequenced by immunoSEQ multiplex PCR, and TCRdb holds only the in-frame ones, with some missing. This sample has roughly 280,000 clones, with roughly 25% found just once. General study results and limits: Shorter TCRB CDR3s, moderately but significantly so, were found in Type 1 diabetes patients in all four CD4+ subsets.

No cognate antigen is known for these TCRs. The material sequenced was naive CD4+ T cells from blood. The receptors stem from a woman aged 25 to 39 with type 1 diabetes.

The V and J genes are TRBV6-5 and TRBJ1-1; D may be TRBD1 (6 bases). V was cut by 1 base and J by 4 bases, with 13 bases left in between. The CDR3 runs 15 residues. The V gene's germline CDR1 is MNHEY and CDR2 SVGAGI. The CDR3 nucleotides are TGTGCCAGCAGTTACTGGGCCAGGGGCACCACTGAAGCTTTCTTT. Its translation is CASSYWARGTTEAFF.

This clone was detected only a few times. The chain joins TRBV14 to TRBJ2-1; 9 bases fit TRBD2. CDR3 size: 15 residues. In germline, CDR1 is SGHDN, CDR2 FVKESK. V trimming: 7 bases; J trimming: 7 bases; junction bases outside the gene matches: 11. The CDR3 coding sequence is TGTGCCAGCAACCCGGTGGGTAGCGGGAGTAATGAGCAGTTCTTC. Its protein product is CASNPVGSGSNEQFF.

The rearrangement uses TRBV25-1 and TRBJ2-3; no reliable D call. With 3 bases removed from V and 0 bases from J, the gap between germline ends came to 13 bases. The CDR3 is made up of 16 amino acids. CDR1 and CDR2 from the germline V gene are MGHDK and SYGVNS. This CDR3 reads CASSDPGGASTDTQYF. For the CDR3, the DNA is TGTGCCAGCAGTGACCCGGGTGGCGCTAGCACAGATACGCAGTATTTT.

This chain joins TRBV11-2 and TRBJ1-1; no clear D gene. The ends were cut back, 3 bases at V and 5 bases at J, with 13 bases in the middle. Germline V lookup: CDR1 SGHAT, CDR2 FQNNGV. The CDR3 loop spans 14 amino acids. The CDR3 is CASSFVVGGTEAFF. The DNA for the CDR3 is TGTGCCAGCAGCTTTGTTGTCGGAGGTACTGAAGCTTTCTTT. Supplemented by reference TRBV11-2 and TRBJ1-1, the full variable domain reads EAGVAQSPRYKIIEKRQSVAFWCNPISGHATLYWYQQILGQGPKLLIQFQNNGVVDDSQLPKDRFSAERLKGVDSTLKIQPAKLEDSAVYLCASSFVVGGTEAFFGQGTRLTVV.

The V call is TRBV2, the J call TRBJ2-3; tentatively, D is TRBD1 (5 bases). CDR1 and CDR2 (germline): SNHLY, FYNNEI. The CDR3 covers 14 residues. Trimming took off 2 bases at V and 0 bases at J, with 6 bases between the two ends. The CDR3 loop is CASSERGSTDTQYF. The DNA of the CDR3 is TGTGCCAGCAGTGAAAGGGGCAGCACAGATACGCAGTATTTT.

This sequence joins TRBV28 and TRBJ2-1; 12 positions agree with TRBD2. The CDR3 has 15 residues. Germline assignment: CDR1 MDHEN and CDR2 SYDVKM. V was pared by 7 bases and J by 2 bases, with 3 bases of the junction left unmatched. The CDR3 region is CASNLAGGPYNEQFF. The CDR3, as DNA: TGTGCCAGCAACCTAGCGGGAGGGCCCTACAATGAGCAGTTCTTC.

This clone was observed a few times. The chain is built from TRBV7-9 and TRBJ2-7, with D possibly TRBD2 on 7 matching bases. The CDR3 covers 14 residues. The germline V gene encodes CDR1 SEHNR and CDR2 FQNEAQ (reference sequence). V was clipped by 4 bases and J by 4 bases, with 14 bases between them. As DNA, the CDR3 is TGTGCCAGCAGCTCCCTGGGGGGGACATACGAGCAGTACTTC. The encoded protein is CASSSLGGTYEQYF. The full variable domain, in which reference TRBV7-9 and TRBJ2-7 provide the parts outside the CDR3, is DTGVSQNPRHKITKRGQNVTFRCDPISEHNRLYWYRQTLGQGPEFLTYFQNEAQLEKSRLLSDRFSAERPKGSFSTLEIQRTEQGDSAMYLCASSSLGGTYEQYFGPGTRLTVT.

This clone was seen a handful of times. Distinct nucleotide sequences in the sample also encode this CDR3. The rearrangement uses TRBV18 and TRBJ1-1, with D possibly TRBD1 on 5 matching bases. Trimming removed 3 bases from V and 3 bases from J, with 8 bases in between. The CDR3 is made up of 13 amino acids. CDR1 and CDR2 from the germline V gene are KGHSH and LQKENI. CDR3 bases: TGTGCCAGCTCACCCGACAGATACACTGAAGCTTTCTTT. Protein: CASSPDRYTEAFF.

The chain links TRBV29-1 to TRBJ2-3; the match to TRBD1 covers 7 bases. The CDR3 is 14 residues long. Unmatched junction bases numbered 7, after V lost 7 bases and J lost 0 bases. Per the germline V gene, CDR1 is SQVTM and CDR2 is ANQGSEA. The CDR3 loop reads CSAARGLSTDTQYF. For the CDR3, the DNA is TGCAGCGCCGCGAGGGGGCTTAGCACAGATACGCAGTATTTT.

The chain joins TRBV30 to TRBJ2-7; D is uncertain. V lost 1 base, J lost 3 bases, and 4 bases lay in between. The CDR3 spans 11 residues. Germline lookup yields CDR1 GTSNPN and CDR2 SVGIG (reference sequence). The CDR3 here is CAWSGHYEQYF. In DNA, the CDR3 is TGTGCCTGGAGTGGGCACTACGAGCAGTACTTC.

The rearrangement links TRBV28 to TRBJ1-1; TRBD1 agrees at 9 bases. Per the germline V gene, CDR1 is MDHEN and CDR2 is SYDVKM. The J segment lost 1 base and the V segment lost 5 bases, leaving 5 bases of the junction unmatched. The CDR3 extends over 15 amino acids. CDR3 DNA: TGTGCCAGCAGTCCTGTGGGACAGGGGAACACTGAAGCTTTCTTT. This encodes CASSPVGQGNTEAFF.

This sequence joins TRBV7-9 and TRBJ1-2; 8 bases agree with TRBD1. V dropped 3 bases and J dropped 6; count of bases not matched to a gene: 6. This CDR3 is built from 14 residues. The germline CDR1 and CDR2 sequences are SEHNR and FQNEAQ (reference sequence). This CDR3 reads CASSFAGGFNGYTF. In nucleotides, the CDR3 is TGTGCCAGCAGCTTTGCAGGGGGCTTTAATGGCTACACCTTC.

This clone was seen a few times. The genes are TRBV5-1 and TRBJ2-5; TRBD2 aligns across 11 bases. The CDR3 covers 15 residues. Germline V gene sequence: CDR1 SGHRS, CDR2 YFSETQ. The junction had 3 bases not matched to a gene; V was cut back by 3 bases and J by 2 bases. CDR3 sequence reads: CASSYTSGSQETQYF. The CDR3 nucleotides read TGCGCCAGCAGCTATACTAGCGGGAGTCAAGAGACCCAGTACTTC.

This clone occurred a few times. The CDR3 protein is CASSYSLEATQYF. In DNA, the CDR3 is TGTGCCAGCAGTTACTCGCTAGAGGCGACCCAGTACTTC. This rearrangement joins TRBV6-5 to TRBJ2-5; D call uncertain. Germline V CDR1 and CDR2: MNHEY, SVGAGI. CDR3 length equals 13 residues. V was shortened by 0 bases and J by 7 bases, with 9 bases between the two germline ends.

This clone was observed a few times. CDR3 sequence (DNA): TGTGCCAGCAGTTTCCTTGGACAGGGGGCGAAAGAGACCCAGTACTTC. Amino acid sequence: CASSFLGQGAKETQYF. V is TRBV28 and J is TRBJ2-5; TRBD1 aligns across 11 bases. Trimming took 3 bases from V and 3 from J; bases not matched to a gene: 6. Germline loops: CDR1 MDHEN, CDR2 SYDVKM. This CDR3 has 16 amino acids.

In this sample, this clone turned up a few times. The genes are TRBV30 and TRBJ2-5; 13 nucleotides agree with TRBD2. After removal of 6 bases from V and 0 bases from J, the junction contained 10 bases not matched to a gene. This CDR3 is 17 amino acids long. Germline V CDR1 and CDR2: GTSNPN, SVGIG (reference sequence). The CDR3 here is CACAATSGRQYQETQYF. For the CDR3, the DNA is TGTGCCTGCGCCGCGACTAGCGGGAGGCAATACCAAGAGACCCAGTACTTC.

This clone has only a few counts. This chain uses TRBV7-3 with TRBJ2-6; the D is unclear. V was clipped by 2 bases and J by 0 bases, with 5 bases between them. Per the germline V gene, CDR1 is SGHTA and CDR2 is FQGTGA. The CDR3 runs 15 residues. This CDR3 is CASSLRSSGANVLTF. The CDR3 nucleotides read TGTGCCAGCAGCTTACGGAGCTCTGGGGCCAACGTCCTGACTTTC.

The chain has TRBV4-1 and TRBJ2-3; 7 bases agree with TRBD2. This CDR3 contains 14 residues. Germline-derived CDR1 and CDR2 are MGHRA and YSYEKL. The J segment lost 9 bases and the V segment lost 4 bases, leaving 10 bases of the junction unmatched. The CDR3 spells CASSLPTGGRTQYF. Written as DNA, the CDR3 is TGCGCCAGCAGCCTACCAACGGGAGGACGGACGCAGTATTTT.

This clone was found a few times. The chain combines TRBV29-1 with TRBJ2-7; 8 bases are shared with TRBD2. There are 14 residues in the CDR3. The V gene end was trimmed by 2 bases and the J gene end by 4 bases; junction bases not matched to a gene: 7. In germline, CDR1 is SQVTM, CDR2 ANQGSEA. As DNA, the CDR3 is TGCAGCGTTGAAATCCGGGGGGGGAGATACGAGCAGTACTTC. Its translation: CSVEIRGGRYEQYF.

This clone was recorded a few times. The rearrangement uses TRBV27 and TRBJ2-7; D call uncertain. The CDR3 has 13 amino acids. The germline V and J ends were trimmed by 6 bases and 0 bases, with 9 bases remaining between them. Germline V CDR1 and CDR2: MNHEY, SMNVEV (reference sequence). CDR3 region: CASRNTDSYEQYF. As DNA, the CDR3 is TGTGCCAGCAGGAACACAGACTCCTACGAGCAGTACTTC.

V usage is TRBV18 and J usage is TRBJ1-1; 7 bases fit TRBD1. V gave up 0 bases and J gave up 1 base; unmatched junction bases: 2. CDR1 and CDR2 from the germline V gene are KGHSH and LQKENI. CDR3 length: 15 amino acids. In nucleotides, the CDR3 is TGTGCCAGCTCACCACCGGCAGGGGGGAACACTGAAGCTTTCTTT. Translation gives CASSPPAGGNTEAFF.